What follows is one T cell receptor beta chain and its context. This record comes from a study of T cell changes during pregnancy in multiple sclerosis. TCRdb keeps only in-frame clones here, not all; method: immunoSEQ multiplex PCR. Of about 18,000 clones listed, more than 75% were seen once; the top ten hold around a tenth. Material: CD8+ T cells from peripheral blood mononuclear cells, obtained after pregnancy. The sequence was collected from a female donor with multiple sclerosis, enrolled in a pregnancy study.

The CDR3 nucleotides are TGTGCCAGCAGTAAGGACAGCCAAGAGACCCAGTACTTC. Amino acids: CASSKDSQETQYF. The chain combines TRBV28 with TRBJ2-5; possibly TRBD1 for D (6 bases). V lost 5 bases and J 1 base, leaving 8 bases between the germline ends. Per the germline V gene, CDR1 is MDHEN and CDR2 is SYDVKM. The CDR3 contains 13 residues.